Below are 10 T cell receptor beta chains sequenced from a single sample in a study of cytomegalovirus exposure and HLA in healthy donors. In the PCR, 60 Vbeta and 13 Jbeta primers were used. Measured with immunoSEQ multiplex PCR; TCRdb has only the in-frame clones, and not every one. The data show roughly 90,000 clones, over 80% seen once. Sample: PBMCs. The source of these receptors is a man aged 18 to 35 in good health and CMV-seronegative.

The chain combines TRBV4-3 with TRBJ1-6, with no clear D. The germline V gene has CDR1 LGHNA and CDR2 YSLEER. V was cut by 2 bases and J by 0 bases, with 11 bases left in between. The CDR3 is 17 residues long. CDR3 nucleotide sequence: TGCGCCAGCAGCCAACCCGGGTCGAGCTCCTATAATTCACCCCTCCACTTT. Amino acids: CASSQPGSSSYNSPLHF.

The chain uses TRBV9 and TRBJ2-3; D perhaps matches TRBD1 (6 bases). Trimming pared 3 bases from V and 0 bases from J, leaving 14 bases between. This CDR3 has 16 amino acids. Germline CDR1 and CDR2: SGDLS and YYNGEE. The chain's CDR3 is CASSGHWTVSTDTQYF. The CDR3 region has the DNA TGTGCCAGCAGCGGCCATTGGACAGTCAGCACAGATACGCAGTATTTT.

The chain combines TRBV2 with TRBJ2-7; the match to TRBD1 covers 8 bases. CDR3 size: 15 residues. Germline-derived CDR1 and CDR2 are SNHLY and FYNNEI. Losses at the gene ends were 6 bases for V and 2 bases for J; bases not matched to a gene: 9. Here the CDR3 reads CASREPGQVPYEQYF. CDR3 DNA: TGTGCCAGCAGGGAACCGGGACAGGTCCCCTACGAGCAGTACTTC.

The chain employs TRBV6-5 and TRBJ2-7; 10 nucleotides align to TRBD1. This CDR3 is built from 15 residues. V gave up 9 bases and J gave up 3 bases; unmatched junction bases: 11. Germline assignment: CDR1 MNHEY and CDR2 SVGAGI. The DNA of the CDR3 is TGTGCCAGTAAAACACGGTGGACAGGGGGCTACGAGCAGTACTTC. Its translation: CASKTRWTGGYEQYF.

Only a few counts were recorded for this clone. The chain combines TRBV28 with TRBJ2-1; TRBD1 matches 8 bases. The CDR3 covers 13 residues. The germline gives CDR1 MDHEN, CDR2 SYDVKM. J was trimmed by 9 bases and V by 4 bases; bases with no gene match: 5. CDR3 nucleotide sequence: TGTGCCAGCAGTTCCAGGGGGCGAGGTGAGCAGTTCTTC. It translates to CASSSRGRGEQFF. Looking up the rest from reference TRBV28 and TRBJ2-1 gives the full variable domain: DVKVTQSSRYLVKRTGEKVFLECVQDMDHENMFWYRQDPGLGLRLIYFSYDVKMKEKGDIPEGYSVSREKKERFSLILESASTNQTSMYLCASSSRGRGEQFFGPGTRLTVL.

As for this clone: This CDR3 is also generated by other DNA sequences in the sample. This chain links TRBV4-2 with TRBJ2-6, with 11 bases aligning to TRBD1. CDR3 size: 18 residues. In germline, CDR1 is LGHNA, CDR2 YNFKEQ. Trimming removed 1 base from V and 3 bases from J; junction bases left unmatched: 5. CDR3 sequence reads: CASSQGTGGSVGANVLTF. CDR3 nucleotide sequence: TGTGCCAGCAGCCAAGGGACAGGGGGCTCGGTTGGGGCCAACGTCCTGACTTTC.

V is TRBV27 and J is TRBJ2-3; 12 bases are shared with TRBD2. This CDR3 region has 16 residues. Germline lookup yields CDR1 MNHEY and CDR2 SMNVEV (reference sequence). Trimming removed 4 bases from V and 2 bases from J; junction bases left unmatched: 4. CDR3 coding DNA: TGTGCCAGCAGTTCCCGACTAGCGGGAGTCACAGATACGCAGTATTTT. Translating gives CASSSRLAGVTDTQYF.

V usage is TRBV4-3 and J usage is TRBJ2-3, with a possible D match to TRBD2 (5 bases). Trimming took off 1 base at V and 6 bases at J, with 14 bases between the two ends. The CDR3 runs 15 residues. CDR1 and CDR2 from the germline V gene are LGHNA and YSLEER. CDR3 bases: TGCGCCAGCAGCCAAGGGCTCCTTAGCGTCGATACGCAGTATTTT. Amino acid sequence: CASSQGLLSVDTQYF.

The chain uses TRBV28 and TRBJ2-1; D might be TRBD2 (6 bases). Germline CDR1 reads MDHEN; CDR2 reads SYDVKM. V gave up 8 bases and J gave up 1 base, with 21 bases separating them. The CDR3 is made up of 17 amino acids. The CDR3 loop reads CASYGLVGRESYNEQFF. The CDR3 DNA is TGTGCCAGCTACGGTCTAGTCGGGAGAGAATCCTACAATGAGCAGTTCTTC.

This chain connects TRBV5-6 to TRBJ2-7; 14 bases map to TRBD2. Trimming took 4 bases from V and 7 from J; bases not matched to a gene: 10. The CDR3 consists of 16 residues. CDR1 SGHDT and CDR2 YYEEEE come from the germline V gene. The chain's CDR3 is CASSGGGLAGVYEQYF. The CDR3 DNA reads TGTGCCAGCAGCGGGGGGGGACTAGCGGGAGTATATGAGCAGTACTTC.